The 32 T cell receptor beta chains listed next were all sequenced from one sample in a study of blood T cells in healthy people across ages. A second PCR of roughly 7 to 11 cycles used a sample-barcoded 5' primer and a J-beta primer mix. TCRdb re-called the 5' RACE reads through MiXCR, storing one row per CDR3 protein. The table records about 730,000 distinct CDR3 sequences, about 40% of them present only once. Sequencing input: blood. The receptors were gathered from a woman aged 55 to 70 in good health.

This clonotype was found a few times. The chain couples TRBV20-1 to TRBJ1-4; TRBD1 might be the D (5 bases). V was cut by 3 bases and J by 8 bases, with 16 bases left in between. CDR1 and CDR2 from the germline V gene are DFQATT and SNEGSKA (reference sequence). The CDR3 spans 14 residues. CDR3 bases: TGCAGTGCTAGGTCGGGCGCTAGGGGCGAAAAACTGTTTTTT. This translates into CSARSGARGEKLFF.

This clonotype was detected only a few times. The rearrangement links TRBV5-1 to TRBJ2-7; D unresolved. CDR3 length equals 13 residues. CDR1 and CDR2 (germline): SGHRS, YFSETQ. Trimming left V 0 bases short and J 5 bases short, with 9 bases between. The CDR3 coding sequence is TGCGCCAGCAGCTTGGGGCCCCCGGACGAGCAGTACTTC. Residues: CASSLGPPDEQYF.

This clonotype has more than one count but fewer than ten. This rearrangement joins TRBV6-2 or TRBV6-3 to TRBJ2-7, with D perhaps matching TRBD2 (6 bases). Germline V gives CDR1 MNHEY, CDR2 SVGEGT. The CDR3 runs to 14 residues. Trimming left V 6 bases short and J 3 bases short, with 15 bases between. The CDR3 region is CASRRKGLGYEQYF. Written as DNA, the CDR3 is TGTGCCAGCAGAAGGAAGGGACTGGGCTACGAGCAGTACTTC.

J is TRBJ1-4 and V is TRBV20-1; D remains ambiguous. The germline CDR1 and CDR2 sequences are DFQATT and SNEGSKA (reference sequence). Trimming took off 0 bases at V and 0 bases at J, with 8 bases between the two ends. CDR3 size: 15 residues. Here the CDR3 reads CSARDQVATNEKLFF. As DNA, the CDR3 is TGCAGTGCTAGAGATCAGGTTGCAACTAATGAAAAACTGTTTTTT.

The table lists this clonotype with a few counts. The rearrangement links TRBV10-3 to TRBJ2-7, with TRBD1 matching 7 bases. The CDR3 is made up of 16 amino acids. V lost 3 bases to trimming and J lost 4 bases; unmatched junction nucleotides: 12. The germline V gene has CDR1 ENHRY and CDR2 SYGVKD. The CDR3 nucleotides read TGTGCCATCAGTGACCAGGGGGACCCGAGGGAATACGAGCAGTACTTC. As protein: CAISDQGDPREYEQYF.

The rearrangement joins TRBV20-1 to TRBJ2-1, with 10 bases aligning to TRBD2. Trimming removed 3 bases from V and 4 bases from J; junction bases left unmatched: 9. This CDR3 spans 16 amino acids. Germline lookup yields CDR1 DFQATT and CDR2 SNEGSKA (reference sequence). This CDR3 reads CSASVLAGVGYNEQFF. The CDR3 coding sequence is TGCAGTGCTAGCGTCCTAGCGGGAGTTGGATACAATGAGCAGTTCTTC.

Details on this clonotype: Given a much more abundant clone one base away, this may be a read error. J is TRBJ2-5 and V is TRBV15; 7 bases match TRBD2. CDR1 and CDR2 (germline): LNHNV, YYDKDF (reference sequence). The CDR3 loop spans 14 amino acids. CDR3 sequence: CATSRLAAQETRYF. The CDR3 coding sequence is TGTGCCACCAGCAGGCTAGCGGCCCAAGAGACCCGGTACTTC.

Concerning this clonotype: At one end the junction does not follow the germline gene, possibly because of a read error. The V call is TRBV20-1, the J call TRBJ2-5; 7 bases map to TRBD1. The CDR3 covers 15 residues. Germline V lookup: CDR1 DFQATT, CDR2 SNEGSKA (reference sequence). The CDR3 reads CGATDRVWGQETQYF. For the CDR3, the DNA is TGCGGTGCTACAGACAGGGTCTGGGGGCAAGAGACCCAGTACTTC.

A few counts support this clonotype. The rearrangement uses TRBV29-1 and TRBJ2-5, with TRBD1 matching over 10 bases. Trimming took 4 bases from V and 4 from J; bases not matched to a gene: 6. From germline, CDR1 is SQVTM and CDR2 ANQGSEA. The CDR3 contains 14 residues. The CDR3 DNA follows: TGCAGCGTTGGGACAGGGGGTGGGGGAGAGACCCAGTACTTC. Its translation is CSVGTGGGGETQYF.

This clonotype was counted between two and nine times. The V and J genes are TRBV7-8 and TRBJ1-1; D unresolved. Looked up from germline, CDR1 is SGHVS and CDR2 is FQNEAQ. Trimming took off 6 bases at V and 3 bases at J, with 14 bases between the two ends. There are 14 residues in the CDR3. The CDR3 region is CASSWGGRDTEAFF. CDR3 DNA: TGTGCCAGCAGTTGGGGTGGTAGGGACACTGAAGCTTTCTTT.

This clonotype was picked up a small number of times. The chain links TRBV6-1 to TRBJ2-1; TRBD2 matches 14 bases. With V trimmed by 7 bases and J by 3 bases, 8 bases remained unmatched. The CDR3 covers 17 residues. Germline CDR1 is MNHNS and CDR2 is SASEGT. The CDR3 loop is CASTPPGTSGSYNEQFF. CDR3 coding DNA: TGTGCCAGCACCCCCCCCGGGACTAGCGGGAGCTACAATGAGCAGTTCTTC.

The chain has TRBV9 and TRBJ2-2; 10 bases align to TRBD1. The CDR3 extends over 15 amino acids. Germline lookup yields CDR1 SGDLS and CDR2 YYNGEE. V was clipped by 4 bases and J by 4 bases; unmatched bases: 4. CDR3 region: CASSSRTGGTGELFF. The CDR3 DNA follows: TGTGCCAGCAGCTCCCGGACAGGGGGCACCGGGGAGCTGTTTTTT. The variable domain in full, completed from reference TRBV9 and TRBJ2-2, reads DSGVTQTPKHLITATGQRVTLRCSPRSGDLSVYWYQQSLDQGLQFLIQYYNGEERAKGNILERFSAQQFPDLHSELNLSSLELGDSALYFCASSSRTGGTGELFFGEGSRLTVL.

The chain joins TRBV28 to TRBJ1-6, with D unclear. V was clipped by 5 bases and J by 8 bases, with 13 bases between them. Germline CDR1 MDHEN, CDR2 SYDVKM. This CDR3 has 14 amino acids. The CDR3 region has the DNA TGTGCCAGCAGTCAACACCAATGGGATTCACCCCTCCACTTT. As protein: CASSQHQWDSPLHF.

This clonotype was counted many times. The chain links TRBV29-1 to TRBJ2-3; maybe TRBD1 (6 bases). Germline loops: CDR1 SQVTM, CDR2 ANQGSEA. The CDR3 has 13 amino acids. Trimming took off 5 bases at V and 6 bases at J, with 15 bases between the two ends. Written as DNA, the CDR3 is TGCAGCGTTCAAACGGGACACCTGGATACGCAGTATTTT. Amino acids: CSVQTGHLDTQYF.

The rearrangement joins TRBV5-6 to TRBJ1-4, with no clear D. V gave up 4 bases and J gave up 6 bases, with 7 bases separating them. Germline V gives CDR1 SGHDT, CDR2 YYEEEE. The CDR3 is made up of 12 amino acids. CDR3 region: CASSRPDEKLFF. In DNA form, the CDR3 reads TGTGCCAGCAGCCGGCCTGATGAAAAACTGTTTTTT.

In this sample, this clonotype turned up many times. The chain joins TRBV7-2 to TRBJ2-3, with a weak D call TRBD2 (6 bases). This CDR3 contains 15 residues. Germline V lookup: CDR1 SGHTA, CDR2 FQGNSA. Trimming removed 0 bases from V and 1 base from J, with 8 bases in between. The CDR3 DNA is TGTGCCAGCAGCTTAGCGGAGGGCCGCACAGATACGCAGTATTTT. Protein product: CASSLAEGRTDTQYF.

This chain links TRBV13 with TRBJ2-7, with a possible D match to TRBD1 (6 bases). CDR3 length: 16 residues. The germline gives CDR1 PRHDT, CDR2 FYEKMQ (reference sequence). V was cut by 0 bases and J by 1 base, with 13 bases left in between. The chain's CDR3 is CASSLGGGTGSYEQYF. CDR3 bases: TGTGCCAGCAGCTTAGGTGGCGGCACAGGGTCCTACGAGCAGTACTTC.

The rearrangement uses TRBV5-1 and TRBJ2-2; 10 bases align to TRBD2. Germline CDR1 and CDR2: SGHRS and YFSETQ. J lost 1 base, V lost 7 bases, and 4 bases had no gene match. The CDR3 is 15 amino acids. CDR3 loop: CASHSGGQNTGELFF. The CDR3 coding sequence is TGCGCCAGCCATAGCGGGGGGCAGAACACCGGGGAGCTGTTTTTT.

The CDR3: CASSPRDRSNEKLFF. CDR3 sequence (DNA): TGCGCCAGCAGCCCTCGGGACAGAAGTAATGAAAAACTGTTTTTT. V gene TRBV4-3 combines with J gene TRBJ1-4; 7 nucleotides line up with TRBD1. The germline gives CDR1 LGHNA, CDR2 YSLEER. This CDR3 has 15 amino acids. After removal of 4 bases from V and 4 bases from J, the junction contained 6 bases not matched to a gene.

The V call is TRBV6-1, the J call TRBJ1-2; no reliable D call. V shed 0 bases and J shed 8 bases, with 10 bases lying between them. This CDR3 has 13 amino acids. Germline CDR1 MNHNS, CDR2 SASEGT. CDR3 protein: CASSEATSRGYTF. In nucleotides, the CDR3 is TGTGCCAGCAGTGAAGCAACATCACGGGGCTACACCTTC.

The rearrangement uses TRBV29-1 and TRBJ2-3; no clear D gene. CDR1 and CDR2 from the germline V gene are SQVTM and ANQGSEA. Trimming took 1 base from V and 4 from J, leaving 3 bases between them. The CDR3 runs to 11 residues. CDR3 sequence: CSVEGPDTQYF. CDR3 bases: TGCAGCGTTGAAGGGCCAGATACGCAGTATTTT.

The chain joins TRBV2 to TRBJ1-1; 9 bases align to TRBD1. Looked up from germline, CDR1 is SNHLY and CDR2 is FYNNEI. The J segment lost 0 bases and the V segment lost 6 bases, leaving 8 bases of the junction unmatched. This CDR3 comprises 16 residues. The CDR3 coding sequence is TGTGCCAGCAGGGACCCGGGACAGGGAATGAACACTGAAGCTTTCTTT. Translation gives CASRDPGQGMNTEAFF.

J is TRBJ1-2 and V is TRBV5-4, with a weak D call TRBD1 (5 bases). The CDR3 covers 18 residues. V lost 3 bases and J lost 1, with 22 bases in between. CDR1 is SGHNT, CDR2 YYREEE, per germline (reference sequence). The CDR3 is CASSSGGRQRLINYGYTF. DNA of the CDR3: TGTGCCAGCAGCTCCGGGGGTCGACAGCGGTTGATTAACTATGGCTACACCTTC.

The rearrangement uses TRBV6-5 and TRBJ2-1; D may match TRBD1 or TRBD2 (6 bases each). The V end lost 6 bases, the J end lost 4 bases, and 16 bases lay between the germline ends. This CDR3 spans 15 amino acids. The germline V gene has CDR1 MNHEY and CDR2 SVGAGI. As DNA, the CDR3 is TGTGCCAGCAGCTCAGAAGGGGGGACTTACAATGAGCAGTTCTTC. Its translation: CASSSEGGTYNEQFF.

This clonotype has just a few counts. The chain recombines TRBV6-5 with TRBJ2-1; TRBD2 agrees at 7 bases. Germline CDR1 reads MNHEY; CDR2 reads SVGAGI. The CDR3 length is 16 residues. Unmatched junction bases numbered 7, after V lost 0 bases and J lost 5 bases. CDR3 DNA sequence: TGTGCCAGCAGTTACTCGAGTCGGCTAGCGGACAATGAGCAGTTCTTC. It translates to CASSYSSRLADNEQFF.

The rearrangement links TRBV18 to TRBJ2-6; D gene uncertain. V lost 10 bases and J lost 1, with 8 bases in between. Germline V gives CDR1 KGHSH, CDR2 LQKENI. The CDR3 is 13 amino acids. This CDR3 reads CATVPSGANVLTF. DNA of the CDR3: TGTGCCACCGTCCCGTCTGGGGCCAACGTCCTGACTTTC.

V gene TRBV20-1 combines with J gene TRBJ2-7; TRBD2 matches at 7 bases. With 3 bases clipped from V and 6 bases from J, the junction kept 11 bases outside the gene matches. This CDR3 is built from 14 residues. CDR1 and CDR2 from the germline V gene are DFQATT and SNEGSKA (reference sequence). The CDR3 coding sequence is TGCAGTGCTAGTGGGGGACTACTCGTGGCCGAGCAGTACTTC. This translates into CSASGGLLVAEQYF.

This clonotype was picked up a small number of times. This chain uses TRBV4-2 with TRBJ2-1; D remains ambiguous. The germline gives CDR1 LGHNA, CDR2 YNFKEQ. The CDR3 contains 15 residues. Trimming took off 4 bases at V and 5 bases at J, with 15 bases between the two ends. DNA of the CDR3: TGTGCCAGCAGCCTGAGTGACCCTGGGGACAATGAGCAGTTCTTC. It is translated as CASSLSDPGDNEQFF.

This clonotype was seen more than once but under ten times. The CDR3 here is CASSPGTLPEAFF. The CDR3 DNA is TGTGCCAGCAGCCCTGGAACCCTCCCTGAAGCTTTCTTT. The chain links TRBV7-3 to TRBJ1-1; no firm D call. The germline V gene encodes CDR1 SGHTA and CDR2 FQGTGA. Trimming removed 5 bases at V and 6 bases at J, with 13 bases between. CDR3 size: 13 residues.

This clonotype was picked up a small number of times. This chain links TRBV28 with TRBJ1-2; possible D gene TRBD1, 6 bases. Germline CDR1 and CDR2: MDHEN and SYDVKM. The CDR3 sequence is 13 residues long. The CDR3 DNA reads TGTGCTAGCGCGGGGGCGCGTCCCTATGGCTACACCTTC. This codes for CASAGARPYGYTF.

Concerning this clonotype itself: It may be a read error: a sequence one base away is much more abundant. This chain links TRBV5-1 with TRBJ2-5; D unclear. Trimming stripped 4 bases from V and 11 bases from J, with 18 bases between. Germline V lookup: CDR1 SGHRS, CDR2 YFSETQ. The CDR3 loop spans 13 amino acids. The CDR3 loop is CASSTGQINEQYF. DNA of the CDR3: TGCGCCAGCAGCACGGGCCAGATTAATGAGCAGTACTTC.

The chain is built from TRBV20-1 and TRBJ1-6, with 7 bases lining up with TRBD1. J lost 6 bases, V lost 0 bases, and 2 bases had no gene match. Germline V gene sequence: CDR1 DFQATT, CDR2 SNEGSKA (reference sequence). This CDR3 comprises 14 residues. The CDR3 is CSARDQGGNSPLHF. The CDR3 DNA reads TGCAGTGCTAGAGATCAGGGGGGTAATTCACCCCTCCACTTT.